This TCR beta chain appears in the sequencing data of a study of CD8 T cells in ankylosing spondylitis. A word on this clonotype: What it binds is not known.

Germline CDR1 reads DFQATT; CDR2 reads SNEGSKA (reference sequence). There are 14 residues in the CDR3. Trimming removed 3 bases at V and 5 bases at J, with 13 bases between. The TCR beta libraries were generated through quantitative 5'-RACE incorporating molecular barcodes. MiXCR, applied by TCRdb to the 5' RACE reads, yields one record per CDR3 protein. In the table there are roughly 350,000 distinct CDR3 sequences, around 8% of which are singletons. Study findings and constraints: Clones that were linked to disease were CD8+ and were relatively rare in peripheral blood. Reactive arthritis synovial fluid and blood previously showed some of these motif variants. Characteristic of ankylosing spondylitis blood, it appeared, was a TCR beta motif comprising about eight highly homologous variants. In ankylosing spondylitis patients, matched synovial fluid reportedly showed significant enrichment of disease-linked clones.

The TCR sequence derives from a male donor with ankylosing spondylitis. The sequenced sample consisted of blood, either unsorted or a sorted T cell fraction (not recorded which). The chain couples TRBV20-1 to TRBJ1-4, with D hard to call. The CDR3 here is CSARRPSGNEKLFF. The CDR3 DNA is TGCAGTGCTAGGCGGCCTAGCGGGAATGAAAAACTGTTTTTT.